Sequencing of this TCR beta chain was carried out in a study of blood T cell repertoires in COVID-19. Study-wide context: Sample material is recorded as cDNA or gDNA derived from T cells, B-cell-depleted T cells, or PBMCs.

Only in-frame clones appear in the TCRdb table, and some are missing; sequencing was by immunoSEQ multiplex PCR. The sample has about 140,000 clones, 84% seen once; the top ten hold roughly 8.7%. The J segment lost 10 bases and the V segment lost 4 bases, leaving 22 bases of the junction unmatched. Germline assignment: CDR1 MNHEY and CDR2 SMNVEV (reference sequence). This CDR3 has 18 amino acids. This sequence originates from a man between 25 and 39 years old with COVID-19, enrolled during active disease. V is TRBV27 and J is TRBJ2-1, with 7 nucleotides matching TRBD2. Sequenced: peripheral blood. The CDR3 DNA is TGTGCCAGCAGTTCCACCCAAGGTGGGAGGGCCCTAGGAAGGGAGCAGTTCTTC. Translation: CASSSTQGGRALGREQFF.